This T cell receptor beta chain was obtained from a study of molecular identifiers for immune sequencing clone quantification. One entry per CDR3 protein results from TCRdb running MiXCR on the PCR reads. Of around 460,000 distinct CDR3 sequences listed, around 25% are singletons. The V end lost 5 bases, the J end lost 2 bases, and 11 bases lay between the germline ends. The CDR3 extends over 14 amino acids. From germline, CDR1 is SGHNT and CDR2 YENEEA. The V and J genes are TRBV11-3 and TRBJ2-3, with D unclear. The specimen sequenced was naive CD8+ T cells from blood, with Jurkat cell RNA spiked in. Subset described: FACS-sorted CD8+CD4-CCR7+CD45RA+ naive T cells. This TCR was recovered from a human donor in good health. Some libraries in this study had Jurkat cell RNA spiked in. The CDR3 is CASSTRGPTDTQYF. CDR3 nucleotide sequence: TGTGCCAGCAGCACCCGCGGTCCCACAGATACGCAGTATTTT.